Described below is a single T cell receptor (beta chain) sequence and its context. These data belong to a study of T cell clones after liver transplantation. The CDR3 is made up of 13 amino acids. Germline CDR1 KGHSH, CDR2 LQKENI. Between the trimmed V and J ends, which lost 6 bases and 6 bases, there was a span of 13 bases. Produced via immunoSEQ multiplex PCR; TCRdb's table is partial and in-frame only. The repertoire has about 70,000 clones, over 70% of them found once; the top ten carry roughly 0.87%. Sample: CD4+ T cells from blood, taken 12 months after liver transplant. This TCR derives from a human patient who received a liver transplant. Part of the T cells may come from the graft donor. The chain links TRBV18 to TRBJ2-3; D not resolved. This CDR3 reads CASSPSVSDTQYF. DNA of the CDR3: TGTGCCAGCTCCCCGTCGGTTTCCGATACGCAGTATTTT.